This T cell receptor beta chain was recovered during a study of T cells in Graves' hyperthyroidism and ophthalmopathy. Findings and caveats of the study: Clonotypes that were expanded in thyroid above 0.001 mostly appeared in blood too.

This clonotype has just a few counts. Antigen specificity is unknown. Ophthalmopathy patients showed a Clinical Activity Score of at least 3, NOSPECS grade of at least 4 and duration under 3 months. TCR beta CDR3 region amplification was performed from RNA transcripts. The HTBI primer set was used in a first-round RT-PCR of the TCR CDR3. TCRdb itself ran the multiplex PCR reads through MiXCR, one entry per CDR3 protein. The sample has approximately 610,000 distinct CDR3 sequences; 14% to 15% are singletons. Sequenced material: blood. This TCR derives from a woman aged 35 to 49 with Graves' ophthalmopathy.

The CDR3: CASGASGRSGEKLFF. The CDR3 DNA reads TGTGCCAGCGGAGCCTCGGGACGGTCCGGGGAAAAACTGTTTTTT. The rearrangement uses TRBV18 and TRBJ1-4; D might be TRBD1 (5 bases). Germline assignment: CDR1 KGHSH and CDR2 LQKENI. CDR3 size: 15 residues. V was cut by 8 bases and J by 8 bases, with 21 bases left in between.